Below, 9 T cell receptor beta chains from the same sample are listed, as sequenced in a study of early T cells in non-severe SARS-CoV-2 infection (dated by TCRdb to the early 2020s). The library relied on 5' RACE. Sequencing relied on a NextSeq 500. TCRdb reprocessed the public reads (quality trimming at Q25 with fastp, clone calling with MiXCR) and kept in-frame beta chains. For every CDR3 protein sequence, its rows merge into one entry that carries the most common genes and DNA. For this sample the table gives about 130,000 distinct CDR3 sequences, of which more than 12% were detected only once. The biggest ten clones account for 21% of the sample. The sequenced sample was whole blood. The receptors were sampled from an adult who was a healthcare worker with PCR-confirmed SARS-CoV-2 infection or an uninfected control (not recorded which).

This chain uses TRBV12-3 or TRBV12-4 with TRBJ1-2; TRBD1 matches 9 bases. The CDR3 sequence is 16 residues long. J lost 5 bases, V lost 3 bases, and 10 bases had no gene match. The CDR3 nucleotides are TGTGCCAGCAGTTTCGGGGGGGGGACAGGGAGTTATGGCTACACCTTC. Encoded protein: CASSFGGGTGSYGYTF.

At least ten counts were recorded for this clonotype. The chain couples TRBV5-6 to TRBJ2-3; unclear D gene. The CDR3 sequence is 17 residues long. Trimming left V 2 bases short and J 4 bases short, with 20 bases between. Germline CDR1 reads SGHDT; CDR2 reads YYEEEE. The CDR3 sequence: CASSLRYATKWADTQYF. The CDR3 nucleotides are TGTGCCAGCAGCTTAAGATACGCTACCAAATGGGCAGATACGCAGTATTTT.

CDR3 sequence: CSAYGLAGGPTDTQYF. The DNA for the CDR3 is TGCAGTGCTTACGGACTAGCGGGGGGGCCCACAGATACGCAGTATTTT. The chain uses TRBV20-1 and TRBJ2-3, with TRBD2 matching over 15 bases. Germline CDR1 and CDR2: DFQATT and SNEGSKA (reference sequence). The CDR3 consists of 16 residues. V trimming: 5 bases; J trimming: 2 bases; junction bases outside the gene matches: 5.

This clonotype has only a few counts. The chain is built from TRBV3-1 and TRBJ1-1; D uncertain. The CDR3 runs 16 residues. The V end was cut by 6 bases, the J end by 5 bases, with 22 bases between. Germline CDR1 reads LGHDT; CDR2 reads YNNKEL (reference sequence). The chain's CDR3 is CASRPRFLGSTTEAFF. In DNA form, the CDR3 reads TGTGCCAGCAGGCCAAGATTCCTGGGATCAACAACTGAAGCTTTCTTT.

V gene TRBV6-4 combines with J gene TRBJ2-3; D remains ambiguous. CDR3 length: 15 amino acids. The V gene lost 6 bases and the J gene lost 2 bases, with 15 bases spanning the gap. The V gene's germline CDR1 is MRHNA and CDR2 SNTAGT. Here the CDR3 reads CASSPKRSLTDTQYF. In DNA, the CDR3 is TGTGCCAGCAGCCCCAAAAGGTCCCTCACAGATACGCAGTATTTT.

In its sample, this clonotype was seen a few times. The chain uses TRBV5-1 and TRBJ1-2; D is uncertain. The CDR3 is 12 residues long. Trimming stripped 0 bases from V and 5 bases from J, with 5 bases between. CDR1 SGHRS and CDR2 YFSETQ come from the germline V gene. CDR3 amino acids: CASSLDRYGYTF. In DNA, the CDR3 is TGCGCCAGCAGCTTGGACAGATATGGCTACACCTTC.

This clonotype came up many times. The J gene is TRBJ2-7, the V gene TRBV7-2, with a weak D call TRBD2 (5 bases). V lost 3 bases and J lost 6, with 18 bases in between. The CDR3 sequence is 15 residues long. Germline CDR1 is SGHTA and CDR2 is FQGNSA. Written as DNA, the CDR3 is TGTGCCAGCAGCTTCGCCTCCTCAAGGGCGGGCGAGCAGTACTTC. Translated: CASSFASSRAGEQYF.

This clonotype was found a few times. The chain recombines TRBV5-4 with TRBJ2-3, with D possibly being TRBD1 or TRBD2 (6 bases each). CDR3 length: 15 residues. Germline CDR1 is SGHNT and CDR2 is YYREEE (reference sequence). V lost 3 bases and J lost 10, with 21 bases in between. The CDR3 coding sequence is TGTGCCAGCAGCTACGGACGAGAGGGGGGTTTGGCGCAGTATTTT. It translates to CASSYGREGGLAQYF.

CDR3 amino acids: CASSWALAGETQYF. CDR3 nucleotides: TGTGCCAGCAGTTGGGCTTTGGCGGGGGAGACCCAGTACTTC. V usage is TRBV6-5 and J usage is TRBJ2-5, with a weak D call TRBD2 (6 bases). Germline CDR1 and CDR2: MNHEY and SVGAGI. There are 14 residues in the CDR3. The germline V and J ends were trimmed by 4 bases and 5 bases, with 14 bases remaining between them.